Shown below are 17 T cell receptor beta chains from a single sample sequenced in a study of blood T cell repertoires in COVID-19 (dated by TCRdb to about 2020). Library prep was done by the immunoSEQ multiplex PCR assay. The source is immuneACCESS, and TCRdb retained only in-frame sequences with V and J called. Part of the clones is not carried over; for the studies checked, unresolved V genes explain less than half of this, and the remainder is unexplained. The table for this sample lists about 73,000 clones; about 82% of them were counted only once. The ten largest account for approximately 1.9% of the sample. The sequenced sample was peripheral blood. Receptor source: a woman aged 55-70 years with acute or convalescent COVID-19.

The rearrangement joins TRBV2 to TRBJ1-5, with 7 nucleotides matching TRBD1. V lost 8 bases, J lost 0 bases, and 7 bases stayed unmatched. CDR3 length: 15 amino acids. Germline V lookup: CDR1 SNHLY, CDR2 FYNNEI. Here the CDR3 reads CASHEQGHSNQPQHF. In DNA, the CDR3 is TGTGCCAGCCACGAACAGGGGCATAGCAATCAGCCCCAGCATTTT.

CDR3 nucleotides: TGTGCCAGCAGTGAGAGACAGGGGTTTCAGCCCCAGCATTTT. As protein: CASSERQGFQPQHF. This sequence joins TRBV2 and TRBJ1-5; 8 bases fit TRBD1. Germline-derived CDR1 and CDR2 are SNHLY and FYNNEI. V trimming: 3 bases; J trimming: 6 bases; junction bases outside the gene matches: 4. The CDR3 spans 14 residues.

A remark on this clone: Other DNA sequences in this sample translate to the same CDR3. The chain recombines TRBV2 with TRBJ1-1; TRBD1 is a possible D gene (5 bases). The CDR3 totals 13 residues. Germline V gene data show CDR1 as SNHLY and CDR2 as FYNNEI. The V gene lost 6 bases and the J gene lost 2 bases, with 10 bases spanning the gap. Written as DNA, the CDR3 is TGTGCCAGCAGCCAAGGGGAAAACACTGAAGCTTTCTTT. The encoded protein is CASSQGENTEAFF.

This chain links TRBV5-6 with TRBJ2-5; perhaps TRBD1 as D (6 bases). Looked up from germline, CDR1 is SGHDT and CDR2 is YYEEEE. The CDR3 runs 16 residues. Trimming cost V 1 base and J 4 bases, with 17 bases left between them. CDR3 DNA: TGTGCCAGCAGCTTGTGGTTCGGGACAAGGGGAGAGACCCAGTACTTC. Protein product: CASSLWFGTRGETQYF.

The chain combines TRBV12-3 or TRBV12-4 with TRBJ1-2; unclear D gene. V was cut by 3 bases and J by 6 bases, with 11 bases left in between. The CDR3 has 13 residues. CDR3 nucleotides: TGTGCCAGCAGTTTCGGACTCACGGATGGCTACACCTTC. Translating gives CASSFGLTDGYTF.

This clone was seen once. The chain recombines TRBV6-5 with TRBJ1-1; D might be TRBD1 (5 bases). V lost 11 bases and J 1 base, leaving 14 bases between the germline ends. Germline CDR1 MNHEY, CDR2 SVGAGI. The CDR3 extends over 13 amino acids. CDR3 sequence: CAQQESPNTEAFF. The CDR3 DNA is TGTGCCCAACAGGAGTCTCCGAACACTGAAGCTTTCTTT.

The chain joins TRBV28 to TRBJ1-5, with 9 bases that match TRBD1. Germline-derived CDR1 and CDR2 are MDHEN and SYDVKM. J gave up 4 bases and V 4 bases, and 8 bases lay outside the gene matches. The length of the CDR3 is 16 residues. The CDR3 DNA is TGTGCCAGCAGTTGGGAAGGACAGGGGTATAATCAGCCCCAGCATTTT. Translated: CASSWEGQGYNQPQHF.

The J gene is TRBJ1-4, the V gene TRBV19; 7 nucleotides match TRBD1. This CDR3 spans 15 amino acids. Unmatched junction bases numbered 11, after V lost 5 bases and J lost 8 bases. CDR1 LNHDA and CDR2 SQIVND come from the germline V gene (reference sequence). Here the CDR3 DNA reads TGTGCCAGTAGTGACCTACAGGGGTTAGGAGAAAAACTGTTTTTT. Translated: CASSDLQGLGEKLFF.

J is TRBJ2-4 and V is TRBV5-1, with 7 bases fitting TRBD1. Unmatched junction bases numbered 11, after V lost 4 bases and J lost 7 bases. The CDR3 extends over 15 amino acids. Per the germline V gene, CDR1 is SGHRS and CDR2 is YFSETQ. The CDR3 bases are TGCGCCAGCAGCGGAGCCTCGGGGACAGTGAACATTCAGTACTTC. Residues: CASSGASGTVNIQYF.

This clone was counted a few times. This sequence joins TRBV10-3 and TRBJ2-1; D is unclear. The CDR3 totals 12 residues. Between the trimmed V and J ends, which lost 2 bases and 6 bases, there was a span of 5 bases. Per germline, CDR1 ENHRY and CDR2 SYGVKD. CDR3 DNA: TGTGCCATCAGTGAGCAGATCAATGAGCAGTTCTTC. Its translation is CAISEQINEQFF.

This rearrangement joins TRBV3-1 (or the pseudogene TRBV3-2) to TRBJ2-1, with D hard to call. The CDR3 contains 13 residues. The germline CDR1 and CDR2 sequences are LGHDT and YNNKEL (reference sequence). Between the trimmed V and J ends, which lost 7 bases and 8 bases, there was a span of 15 bases. DNA of the CDR3: TGTGCCAGCACCCCGTCCCCCTTAGATGAGCAGTTCTTC. Translation: CASTPSPLDEQFF.

V is TRBV4-1 and J is TRBJ2-3, with D hard to call. CDR1 and CDR2 from the germline V gene are MGHRA and YSYEKL. V was cut by 1 base and J by 8 bases, with 4 bases left in between. CDR3 length: 11 amino acids. The CDR3 here is CASSQAFTQYF. CDR3 sequence (DNA): TGCGCCAGCAGCCAAGCTTTTACGCAGTATTTT.

As for this clone: The same CDR3 is also encoded by other DNA sequences in this sample. The rearrangement links TRBV30 to TRBJ1-1; D gene ambiguous. V was cut by 5 bases and J by 8 bases, with 9 bases left in between. CDR1 GTSNPN and CDR2 SVGIG come from the germline V gene (reference sequence). The CDR3 runs to 10 residues. The CDR3: CAWAGREAFF. As DNA, the CDR3 is TGTGCCTGGGCGGGTAGAGAAGCTTTCTTT.

This chain uses TRBV18 with TRBJ2-7; D unresolved. Per the germline V gene, CDR1 is KGHSH and CDR2 is LQKENI. V was trimmed by 2 bases and J by 2 bases, leaving 7 bases between them. The CDR3 totals 13 residues. The CDR3, as DNA: TGTGCCAGCTCACCAGGCAATCCCTACGAGCAGTACTTC. Amino acid sequence: CASSPGNPYEQYF. Combining the CDR3 with reference TRBV18 and TRBJ2-7 gives the whole variable domain NAGVMQNPRHLVRRRGQEARLRCSPMKGHSHVYWYRQLPEEGLKFMVYLQKENIIDESGMPKERFSAEFPKEGPSILRIQQVVRGDSAAYFCASSPGNPYEQYFGPGTRLTVT.

The V gene is TRBV5-6, the J gene TRBJ1-5, with D maybe TRBD1 (6 bases). The CDR3 totals 15 residues. Germline CDR1 is SGHDT and CDR2 is YYEEEE. V was clipped by 4 bases and J by 3 bases, with 14 bases between them. CDR3 nucleotides: TGTGCCAGCAGCGAGGCAGGGGTGGCCAATCAGCCCCAGCATTTT. As protein: CASSEAGVANQPQHF. Full variable domain (outside the CDR3, taken from reference TRBV5-6 and TRBJ1-5): DAGVTQSPTHLIKTRGQQVTLRCSPKSGHDTVSWYQQALGQGPQFIFQYYEEEERQRGNFPDRFSGHQFPNYSSELNVNALLLGDSALYLCASSEAGVANQPQHFGDGTRLSIL.

This clone was counted once. The chain employs TRBV6-5 and TRBJ1-1, with 7 positions matching TRBD1. Germline lookup yields CDR1 MNHEY and CDR2 SVGAGI. The CDR3 consists of 12 residues. Trimming took 6 bases from V and 6 from J; bases not matched to a gene: 4. The CDR3 loop reads CASSRGTSEAFF. The CDR3 bases are TGTGCCAGCAGCAGGGGGACGTCTGAAGCTTTCTTT.

The rearrangement joins TRBV5-4 to TRBJ1-2, with 8 bases identical to TRBD1. There are 14 residues in the CDR3. The trim removed 6 bases at V and 1 base at J, leaving 5 bases unmatched. Germline V gene sequence: CDR1 SGHNT, CDR2 YYREEE (reference sequence). The CDR3 region is CASNQDRVNYGYTF. CDR3 in DNA: TGTGCCAGCAACCAGGACAGGGTTAACTATGGCTACACCTTC.